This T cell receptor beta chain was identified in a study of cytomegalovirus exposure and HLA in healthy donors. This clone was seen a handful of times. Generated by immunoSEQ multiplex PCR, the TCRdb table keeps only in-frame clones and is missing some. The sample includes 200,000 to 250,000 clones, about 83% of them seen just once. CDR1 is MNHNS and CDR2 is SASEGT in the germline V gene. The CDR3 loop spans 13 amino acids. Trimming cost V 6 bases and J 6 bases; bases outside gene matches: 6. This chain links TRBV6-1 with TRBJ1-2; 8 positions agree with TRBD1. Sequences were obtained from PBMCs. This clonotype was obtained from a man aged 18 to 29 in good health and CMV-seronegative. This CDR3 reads CASRQTGEDGYTF. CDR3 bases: TGTGCCAGCAGGCAGACAGGGGAAGATGGCTACACCTTC.